One TCR beta chain is described in this entry. Its antigen remains unknown. This record belongs to a study of T cell repertoires in cytomegalovirus infection. Whole-study context: Through public TCR beta signatures, both CMV infection and matching HLA type were indicated.

General study findings and limits: Accumulated public TCR beta family frequency recognized individuals carrying CMV together with the relevant HLA. Ex vivo, HLA-C-restricted CMV-specific TCR beta clonotypes prevailed over the rest of the response.

A single record per CDR3 protein comes from TCRdb applying MiXCR to the reads. The data contain 300,000 or so distinct CDR3 sequences, 25% of them singletons. Germline V gives CDR1 SGHNT, CDR2 YYREEE (reference sequence). This CDR3 contains 13 residues. Between the trimmed V and J ends, which lost 1 base and 4 bases, there was a span of 8 bases. The clonotype was recovered from a human donor in good health (CMV status not recorded). Some clones in this sample may be carry-over from other donors' samples. The material sequenced was PBMCs. This chain uses TRBV5-4 with TRBJ1-2; D is perhaps TRBD1 (5 bases). In DNA form, the CDR3 reads TGTGCCAGCAGCTTGCAGGGCGTCTATGGCTACACCTTC. Its translation is CASSLQGVYGYTF.